Sequencing of this TCR beta chain was carried out in a study of T cells in Graves' hyperthyroidism and ophthalmopathy. Study-wide points: The model predicted ophthalmopathy a median 6.5 months before onset.

On this clonotype itself: What it recognizes is unknown.

Germline V gene sequence: CDR1 GTSNPN, CDR2 SVGIG (reference sequence). Trimming stripped 0 bases from V and 9 bases from J, with 14 bases between. This CDR3 is 13 amino acids long. Exclusion criteria comprised uncontrolled infection, other autoimmune disease, pregnancy or lactation. The CDR3 regions of TCR beta were amplified from RNA transcripts. The study used the HTBI primer set for a first-round RT-PCR of the TCR CDR3. MiXCR, applied by TCRdb to the multiplex PCR reads, yields one record per CDR3 protein. Of hundreds of thousands of distinct CDR3 sequences listed, 16% are singletons. Sequencing was performed on blood. This sequence joins TRBV30 and TRBJ2-5; possible D gene TRBD1, 6 bases. The receptor was isolated from a woman in her thirties or forties with Graves' ophthalmopathy. The CDR3 bases are TGTGCCTGGAGTGTACAGGGTAGCGTGGCCCAGTACTTC. Translated: CAWSVQGSVAQYF.